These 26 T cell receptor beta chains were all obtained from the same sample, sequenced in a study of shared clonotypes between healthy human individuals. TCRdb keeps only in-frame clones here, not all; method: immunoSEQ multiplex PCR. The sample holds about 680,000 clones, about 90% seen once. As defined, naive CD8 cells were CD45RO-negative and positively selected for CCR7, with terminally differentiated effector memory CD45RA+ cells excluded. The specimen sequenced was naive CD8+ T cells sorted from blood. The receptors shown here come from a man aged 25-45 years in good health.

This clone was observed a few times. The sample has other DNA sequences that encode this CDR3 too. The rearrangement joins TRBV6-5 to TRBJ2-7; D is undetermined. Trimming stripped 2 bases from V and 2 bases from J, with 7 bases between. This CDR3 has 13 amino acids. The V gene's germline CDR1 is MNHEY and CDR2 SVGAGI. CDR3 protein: CASSYGQPYEQYF. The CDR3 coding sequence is TGTGCCAGCAGTTACGGCCAGCCCTACGAGCAGTACTTC.

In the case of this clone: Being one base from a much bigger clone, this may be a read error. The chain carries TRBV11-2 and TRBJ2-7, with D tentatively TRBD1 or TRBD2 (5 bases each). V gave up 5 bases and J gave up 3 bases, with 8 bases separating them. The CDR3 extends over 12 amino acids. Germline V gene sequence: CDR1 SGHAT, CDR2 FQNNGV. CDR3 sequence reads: CASSGTDYEQYF. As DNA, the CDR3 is TGTGCCAGCAGCGGGACCGACTACGAGCAGTACTTC.

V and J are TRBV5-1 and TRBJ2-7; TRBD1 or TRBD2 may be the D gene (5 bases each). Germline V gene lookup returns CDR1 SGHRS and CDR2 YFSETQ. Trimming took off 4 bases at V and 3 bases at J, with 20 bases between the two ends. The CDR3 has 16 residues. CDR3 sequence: CASSMGLGTFDYEQYF. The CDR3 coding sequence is TGCGCCAGCAGCATGGGCCTCGGGACCTTTGACTACGAGCAGTACTTC.

The CDR3 nucleotides are TGTGCCAGCAGCTTGGGGACAGGGGCTAGCACAGATACGCAGTATTTT. Protein product: CASSLGTGASTDTQYF. The V gene is TRBV5-4, the J gene TRBJ2-3; the match to TRBD1 covers 9 bases. CDR3 size: 16 residues. J lost 0 bases, V lost 0 bases, and 2 bases had no gene match. CDR1 and CDR2 (germline): SGHNT, YYREEE (reference sequence).

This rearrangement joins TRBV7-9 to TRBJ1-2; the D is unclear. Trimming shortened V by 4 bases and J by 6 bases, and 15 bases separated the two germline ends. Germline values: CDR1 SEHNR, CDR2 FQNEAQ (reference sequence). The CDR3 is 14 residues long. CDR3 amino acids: CASSSPPHTDGYTF. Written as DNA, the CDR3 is TGTGCCAGCAGCTCGCCCCCCCATACAGATGGCTACACCTTC.

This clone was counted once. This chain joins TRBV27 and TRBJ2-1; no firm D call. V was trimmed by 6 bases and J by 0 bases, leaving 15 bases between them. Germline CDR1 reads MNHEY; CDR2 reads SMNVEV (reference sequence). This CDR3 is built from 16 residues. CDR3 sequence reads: CASSSTAGRSYNEQFF. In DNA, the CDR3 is TGTGCCAGCAGCTCTACAGCTGGCCGCTCCTACAATGAGCAGTTCTTC.

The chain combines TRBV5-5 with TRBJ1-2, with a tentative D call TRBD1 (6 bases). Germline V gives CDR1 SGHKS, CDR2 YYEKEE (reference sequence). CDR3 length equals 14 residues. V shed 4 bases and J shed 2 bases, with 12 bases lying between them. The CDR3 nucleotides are TGTGCCAGCAGCCCCCCTACAGGGAACTATGGCTACACCTTC. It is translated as CASSPPTGNYGYTF.

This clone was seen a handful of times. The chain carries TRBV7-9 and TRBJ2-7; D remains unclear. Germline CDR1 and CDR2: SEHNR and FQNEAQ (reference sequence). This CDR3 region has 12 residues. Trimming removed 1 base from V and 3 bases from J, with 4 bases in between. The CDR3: CASSLDNYEQYF. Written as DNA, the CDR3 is TGTGCCAGCAGCTTAGATAACTACGAGCAGTACTTC.

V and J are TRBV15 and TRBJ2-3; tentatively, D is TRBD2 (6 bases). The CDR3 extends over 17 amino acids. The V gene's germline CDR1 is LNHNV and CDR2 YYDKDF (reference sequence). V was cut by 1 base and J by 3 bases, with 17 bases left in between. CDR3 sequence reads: CATSRVDLSGETDTQYF. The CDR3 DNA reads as TGTGCCACCAGCAGAGTGGACCTATCGGGAGAAACAGATACGCAGTATTTT.

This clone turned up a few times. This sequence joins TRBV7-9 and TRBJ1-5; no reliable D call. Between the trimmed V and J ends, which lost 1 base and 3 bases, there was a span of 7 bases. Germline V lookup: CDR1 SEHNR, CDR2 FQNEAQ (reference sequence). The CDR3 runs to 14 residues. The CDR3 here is CASSLVTSNQPQHF. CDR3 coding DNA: TGTGCCAGCAGCTTAGTAACATCCAATCAGCCCCAGCATTTT.

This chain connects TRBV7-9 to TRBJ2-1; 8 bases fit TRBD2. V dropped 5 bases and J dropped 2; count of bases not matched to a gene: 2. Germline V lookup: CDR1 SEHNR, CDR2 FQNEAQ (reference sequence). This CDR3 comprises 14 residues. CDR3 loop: CASSRGLAYNEQFF. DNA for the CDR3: TGTGCCAGCAGCCGGGGACTAGCCTACAATGAGCAGTTCTTC.

The CDR3 coding sequence is TGTGCCAGCAGTTTATTGGGTAGCGGGAGGATAGATACGCAGTATTTT. This codes for CASSLLGSGRIDTQYF. The V and J genes are TRBV27 and TRBJ2-3; 10 nucleotides align to TRBD2. With V trimmed by 1 base and J by 5 bases, 6 bases remained unmatched. This CDR3 spans 16 amino acids. Per germline, CDR1 MNHEY and CDR2 SMNVEV (reference sequence).

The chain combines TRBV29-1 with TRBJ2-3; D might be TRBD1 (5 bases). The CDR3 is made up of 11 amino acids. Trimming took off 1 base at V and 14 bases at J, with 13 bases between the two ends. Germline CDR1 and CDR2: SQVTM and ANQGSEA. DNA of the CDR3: TGCAGCGTTGAAGTACAGGCCAGAGGGTATTTT. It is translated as CSVEVQARGYF.

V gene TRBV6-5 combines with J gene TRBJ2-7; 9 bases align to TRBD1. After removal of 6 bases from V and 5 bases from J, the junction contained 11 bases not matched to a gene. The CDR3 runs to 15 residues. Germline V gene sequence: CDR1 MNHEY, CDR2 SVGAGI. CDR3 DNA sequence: TGTGCCAGCAGCCGTGGGACAGGGAGGTTTGACGAGCAGTACTTC. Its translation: CASSRGTGRFDEQYF.

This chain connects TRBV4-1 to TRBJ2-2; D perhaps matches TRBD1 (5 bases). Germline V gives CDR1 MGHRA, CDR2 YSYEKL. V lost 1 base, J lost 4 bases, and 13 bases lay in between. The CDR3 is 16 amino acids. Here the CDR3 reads CASSQGVRVGTGELFF. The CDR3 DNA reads TGCGCCAGCAGCCAAGGGGTCAGGGTTGGCACCGGGGAGCTGTTTTTT.

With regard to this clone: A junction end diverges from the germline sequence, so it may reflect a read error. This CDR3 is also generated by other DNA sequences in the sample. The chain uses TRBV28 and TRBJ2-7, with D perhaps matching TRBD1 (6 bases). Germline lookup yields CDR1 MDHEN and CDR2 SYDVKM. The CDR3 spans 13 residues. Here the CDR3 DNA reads TGCGCCAGCAGGACGGGACATCGTTACGAGCAGTACTTC. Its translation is CASRTGHRYEQYF.

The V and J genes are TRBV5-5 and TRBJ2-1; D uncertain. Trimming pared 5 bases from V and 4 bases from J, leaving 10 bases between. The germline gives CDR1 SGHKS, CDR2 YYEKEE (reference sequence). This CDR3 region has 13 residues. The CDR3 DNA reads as TGTGCCAGCAGGAGTCCCCCATACAATGAGCAGTTCTTC. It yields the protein CASRSPPYNEQFF.

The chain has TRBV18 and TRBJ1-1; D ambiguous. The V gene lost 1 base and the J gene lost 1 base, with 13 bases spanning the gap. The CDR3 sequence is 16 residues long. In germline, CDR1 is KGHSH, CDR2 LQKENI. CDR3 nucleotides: TGTGCCAGCTCACCACTCGGTACCGGACCGAACACTGAAGCTTTCTTT. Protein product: CASSPLGTGPNTEAFF.

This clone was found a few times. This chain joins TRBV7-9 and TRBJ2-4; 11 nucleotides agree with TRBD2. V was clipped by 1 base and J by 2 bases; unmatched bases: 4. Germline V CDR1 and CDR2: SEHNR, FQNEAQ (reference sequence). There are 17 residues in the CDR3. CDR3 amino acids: CASSLGSSGRTKNIQYF. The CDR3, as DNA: TGTGCCAGCAGCTTAGGCTCTAGCGGGAGGACCAAAAACATTCAGTACTTC.

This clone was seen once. DNA for the CDR3: TGTGCCAGCAGCTGGGGACTAGCCAAAGAGACCCAGTACTTC. Amino acid sequence: CASSWGLAKETQYF. This chain connects TRBV5-4 to TRBJ2-5, with 9 bases lining up with TRBD2. This CDR3 is built from 14 residues. Germline CDR1 SGHNT, CDR2 YYREEE (reference sequence). Trimming took 3 bases from V and 3 from J; bases not matched to a gene: 3.

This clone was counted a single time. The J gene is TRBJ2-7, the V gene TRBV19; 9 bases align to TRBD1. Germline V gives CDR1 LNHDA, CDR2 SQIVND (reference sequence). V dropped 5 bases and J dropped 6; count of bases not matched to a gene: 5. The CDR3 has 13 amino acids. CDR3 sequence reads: CASSEGQGIEQYF. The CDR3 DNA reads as TGTGCCAGTAGTGAGGGACAGGGTATCGAGCAGTACTTC.

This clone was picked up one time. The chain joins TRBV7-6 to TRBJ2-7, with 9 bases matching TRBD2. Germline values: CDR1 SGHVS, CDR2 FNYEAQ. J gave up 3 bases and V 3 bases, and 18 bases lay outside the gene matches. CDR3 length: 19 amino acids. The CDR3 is CASSFGLGAASGAYYEQYF. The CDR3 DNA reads TGTGCCAGCAGCTTCGGTCTCGGAGCAGCTAGCGGGGCTTACTACGAGCAGTACTTC.

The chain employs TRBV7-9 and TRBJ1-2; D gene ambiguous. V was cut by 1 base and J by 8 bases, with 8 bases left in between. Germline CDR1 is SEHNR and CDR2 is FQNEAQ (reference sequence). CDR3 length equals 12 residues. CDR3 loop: CASSLGERGYTF. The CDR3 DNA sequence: TGTGCCAGCAGCTTAGGGGAGAGAGGCTACACCTTC.

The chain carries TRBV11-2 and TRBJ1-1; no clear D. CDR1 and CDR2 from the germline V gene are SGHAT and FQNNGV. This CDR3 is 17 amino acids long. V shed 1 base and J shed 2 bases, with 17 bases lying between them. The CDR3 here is CASSLAHGVGENTEAFF. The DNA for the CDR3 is TGTGCCAGCAGCTTAGCACACGGGGTTGGGGAAAACACTGAAGCTTTCTTT.

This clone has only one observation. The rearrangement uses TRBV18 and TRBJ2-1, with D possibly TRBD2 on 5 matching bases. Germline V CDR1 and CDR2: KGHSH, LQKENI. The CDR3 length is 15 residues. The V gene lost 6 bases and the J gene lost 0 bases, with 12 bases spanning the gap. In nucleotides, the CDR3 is TGTGCCAGCTCCGGAATAGCGTACTCCTACAATGAGCAGTTCTTC. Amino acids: CASSGIAYSYNEQFF.

In DNA form, the CDR3 reads TGCGCCAGCAGTGAGGGTCAGGGGGCCTTGTACGAGCAGTACTTC. Its protein product is CASSEGQGALYEQYF. V and J are TRBV10-1 and TRBJ2-7; 8 bases are shared with TRBD1. The CDR3 contains 15 residues. V was pared by 2 bases and J by 4 bases, with 7 bases of the junction left unmatched. Germline values: CDR1 WNHNN, CDR2 SYGVQD (reference sequence).